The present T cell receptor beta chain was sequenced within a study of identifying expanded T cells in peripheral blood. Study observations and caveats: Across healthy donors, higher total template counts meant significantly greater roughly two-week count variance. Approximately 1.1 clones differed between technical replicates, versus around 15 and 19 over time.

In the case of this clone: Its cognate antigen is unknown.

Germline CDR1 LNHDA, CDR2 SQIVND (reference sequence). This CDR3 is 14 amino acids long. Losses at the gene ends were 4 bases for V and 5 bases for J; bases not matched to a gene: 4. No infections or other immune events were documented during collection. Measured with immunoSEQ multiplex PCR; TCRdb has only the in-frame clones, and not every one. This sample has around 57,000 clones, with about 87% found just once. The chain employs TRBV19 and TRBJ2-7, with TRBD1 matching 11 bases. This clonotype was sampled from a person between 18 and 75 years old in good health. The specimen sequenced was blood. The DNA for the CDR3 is TGTGCCAGTAGTACCGGGACAGGGGGTAACGAGCAGTACTTC. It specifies CASSTGTGGNEQYF.